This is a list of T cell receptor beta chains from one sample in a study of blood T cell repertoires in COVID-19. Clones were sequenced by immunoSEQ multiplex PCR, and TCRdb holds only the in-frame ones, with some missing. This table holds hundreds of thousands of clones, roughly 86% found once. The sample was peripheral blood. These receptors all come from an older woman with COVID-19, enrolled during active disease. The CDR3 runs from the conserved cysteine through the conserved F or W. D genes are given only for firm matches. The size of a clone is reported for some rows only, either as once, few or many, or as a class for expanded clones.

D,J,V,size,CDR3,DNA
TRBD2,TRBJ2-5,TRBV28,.,CATNPGTDWGGTQYF,TGTGCCACTAACCCCGGAACAGACTGGGGGGGGACCCAGTACTTC
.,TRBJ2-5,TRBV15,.,CATSRTGVQETQYF,TGTGCCACCAGCAGGACAGGTGTACAAGAGACCCAGTACTTC
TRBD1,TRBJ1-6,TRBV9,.,CASSPSGRGKDSPLHF,TGTGCCAGCAGCCCCAGCGGCAGGGGGAAGGATTCACCCCTCCACTTT
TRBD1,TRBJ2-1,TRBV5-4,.,CASRTPGGEQFF,TGTGCCAGCAGAACCCCAGGGGGTGAGCAGTTCTTC
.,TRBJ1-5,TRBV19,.,CASSYQQGTQPQHF,TGTGCCAGTTCATACCAACAGGGTACTCAGCCCCAGCATTTT
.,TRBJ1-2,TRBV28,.,CASSFLGGDYGYTF,TGTGCCAGCAGTTTCCTCGGGGGGGACTATGGCTACACCTTC
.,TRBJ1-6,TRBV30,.,CAWGPQGYSPLHF,TGTGCCTGGGGTCCACAGGGTTACTCACCCCTCCACTTT
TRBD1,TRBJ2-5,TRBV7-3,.,CASSLSPTGTEETQYF,TGTGCCAGCAGCTTAAGCCCAACCGGGACAGAAGAGACCCAGTACTTC
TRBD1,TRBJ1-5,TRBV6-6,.,CASSYPTGVEPQHF,TGTGCCAGCAGTTACCCGACAGGGGTGGAGCCCCAGCATTTT
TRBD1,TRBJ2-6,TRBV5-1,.,CASSFGTATGANVLTF,TGCGCCAGCAGCTTCGGGACAGCCACTGGGGCCAACGTCCTGACTTTC
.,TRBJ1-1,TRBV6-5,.,CASTPQGLSTEAFF,TGTGCCAGCACCCCCCAGGGTCTAAGCACTGAAGCTTTCTTT
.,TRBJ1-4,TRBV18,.,CASSPPNSYEKLFF,TGTGCCAGCTCACCCCCTAACTCGTACGAAAAACTGTTTTTT
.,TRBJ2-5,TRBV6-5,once,CASSYSTGNPWETQYF,TGTGCCAGCAGTTACTCTACCGGGAACCCGTGGGAGACCCAGTACTTC
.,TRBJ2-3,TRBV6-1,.,CASSEPGPGDTQYF,TGTGCCAGCAGTGAACCGGGTCCTGGAGATACGCAGTATTTT
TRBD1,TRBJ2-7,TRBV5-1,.,CASSFGTGLAYEQYF,TGCGCCAGCAGCTTCGGGACAGGGCTAGCCTACGAGCAGTACTTC
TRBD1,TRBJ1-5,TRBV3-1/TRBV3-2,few,CASSPGQGARDRQPQHF,TGTGCCAGCAGCCCCGGGCAGGGGGCGCGGGATCGCCAGCCCCAGCATTTT
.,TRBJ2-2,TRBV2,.,CASSLEGSDTGELFF,TGTGCCAGCAGCCTTGAGGGCTCGGACACCGGGGAGCTGTTTTTT
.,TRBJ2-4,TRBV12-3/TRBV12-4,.,CASSGGLRGIQYF,TGTGCCAGCAGTGGTGGTCTTCGAGGGATTCAGTACTTC
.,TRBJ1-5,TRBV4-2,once,CASSQGAGPQPQHF,TGTGCCAGCAGCCAAGGAGCAGGGCCCCAGCCCCAGCATTTT
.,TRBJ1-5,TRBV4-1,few,CASSHAPGSNQPQHF,TGCGCCAGCAGCCATGCCCCGGGGAGCAATCAGCCCCAGCATTTT
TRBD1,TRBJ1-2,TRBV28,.,CASSLKGARGYTF,TGTGCCAGCAGTTTAAAGGGGGCGCGGGGCTACACCTTC
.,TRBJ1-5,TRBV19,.,CASSKKTGTALSNQPQHF,TGTGCCAGTAGTAAAAAGACAGGAACTGCGCTTAGCAATCAGCCCCAGCATTTT
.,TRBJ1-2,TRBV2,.,CASSEQAYGYTF,TGTGCCAGCAGTGAGCAGGCCTATGGCTACACCTTC
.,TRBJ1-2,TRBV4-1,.,CASSQPTLQGNYGYTF,TGCGCCAGCAGCCAACCGACCCTACAGGGAAACTATGGCTACACCTTC
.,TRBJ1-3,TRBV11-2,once,CASRWEGSTIYF,TGTGCCAGCAGATGGGAGGGGAGTACCATATATTTT
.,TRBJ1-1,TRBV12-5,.,CASGPDRKHLEAFF,TGTGCTAGTGGCCCGGACAGAAAGCACCTTGAAGCTTTCTTT
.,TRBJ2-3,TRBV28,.,CASSRSRGGYTDTQYF,TGTGCCAGCAGTCGGTCCCGAGGGGGATACACAGATACGCAGTATTTT
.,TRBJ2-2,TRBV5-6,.,CASSPGSITGELFF,TGTGCCAGCAGCCCAGGCTCCATTACCGGGGAGCTGTTTTTT
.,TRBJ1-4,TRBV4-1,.,CASSQEGAPGENEKLFF,TGCGCCAGCAGCCAAGAGGGGGCCCCTGGCGAAAATGAAAAACTGTTTTTT
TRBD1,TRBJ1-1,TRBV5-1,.,CASSWGQGYTEAFF,TGCGCCAGCAGCTGGGGACAGGGATACACTGAAGCTTTCTTT
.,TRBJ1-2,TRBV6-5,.,CASSYQSGNYGYTF,TGTGCCAGCAGTTACCAATCGGGTAACTATGGCTACACCTTC
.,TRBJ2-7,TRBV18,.,CASSPDLVQYF,TGTGCCAGCTCACCCGACTTGGTCCAGTACTTC
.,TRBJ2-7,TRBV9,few,CASSLTGAGSYEQYF,TGTGCCAGCAGCCTAACAGGGGCGGGATCCTACGAGCAGTACTTC
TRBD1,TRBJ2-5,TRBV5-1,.,CASSLGITGDNQETQYF,TGCGCCAGCAGCTTGGGCATTACAGGGGACAACCAAGAGACCCAGTACTTC
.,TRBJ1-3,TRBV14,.,CASSHRRGAGNTIYF,TGTGCCAGCAGCCACCGAAGGGGCGCCGGAAACACCATATATTTT
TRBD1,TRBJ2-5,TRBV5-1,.,CASSSRDRDETQYF,TGCGCCAGCAGCTCCCGGGACAGGGATGAGACCCAGTACTTC
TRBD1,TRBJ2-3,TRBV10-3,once,CAISARDSFTDTQYF,TGTGCCATCAGCGCCAGGGACAGCTTCACAGATACGCAGTATTTT
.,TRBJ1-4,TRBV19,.,CASRTAEMGEKLFF,TGTGCCAGTAGAACAGCAGAGATGGGTGAAAAACTGTTTTTT
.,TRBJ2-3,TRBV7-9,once,CASSLGWTSTDTQYF,TGTGCCAGCAGCTTAGGATGGACTAGCACAGATACGCAGTATTTT
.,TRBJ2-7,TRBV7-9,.,CASSLESTGDEYF,TGTGCCAGCAGCTTAGAGTCTACCGGGGATGAGTACTTC
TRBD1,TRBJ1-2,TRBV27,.,CASSRTGANYGYTF,TGTGCCAGCAGCCGCACAGGGGCCAACTATGGCTACACCTTC
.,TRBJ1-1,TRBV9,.,CASSVGQLNTEAFF,TGTGCCAGCAGCGTAGGACAGCTGAACACTGAAGCTTTCTTT
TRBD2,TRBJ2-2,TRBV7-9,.,CASSRTSGGLGTGELFF,TGTGCCAGCAGCCGGACTAGCGGGGGCCTGGGGACCGGGGAGCTGTTTTTT
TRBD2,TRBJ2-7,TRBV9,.,CASSGGLASSYEQYF,TGTGCCAGCAGTGGGGGACTAGCCAGCTCCTACGAGCAGTACTTC
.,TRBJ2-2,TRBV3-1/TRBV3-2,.,CASAGGLNTGELFF,TGTGCCAGCGCCGGAGGACTGAACACCGGGGAGCTGTTTTTT
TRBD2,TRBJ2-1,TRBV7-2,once,CASSSISGGGNEQFF,TGTGCCAGCAGCTCCATTAGCGGGGGGGGCAATGAGCAGTTCTTC
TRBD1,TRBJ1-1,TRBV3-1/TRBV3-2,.,CASSPPPFSDRGEAYLLNTEAFF,TGTGCCAGCAGCCCGCCCCCGTTCTCAGACAGGGGGGAGGCCTACCTCTTGAACACTGAAGCTTTCTTT
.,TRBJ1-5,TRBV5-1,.,CASSTQGGSNQPQHF,TGCGCCAGCAGCACCCAGGGTGGTAGCAATCAGCCCCAGCATTTT
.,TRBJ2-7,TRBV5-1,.,CASSRTGTDAYEQYF,TGCGCCAGCAGCCGTACCGGGACTGATGCCTACGAGCAGTACTTC
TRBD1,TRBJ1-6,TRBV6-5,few,CASSLWDRDNSPLHF,TGTGCCAGCAGCCTTTGGGACAGAGATAATTCACCCCTCCACTTT
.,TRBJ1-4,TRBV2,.,CATQRTVLREKLFF,TGTGCCACCCAGCGGACGGTCTTAAGGGAAAAACTGTTTTTT
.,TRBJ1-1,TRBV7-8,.,CASSLLDRSNTEAFF,TGTGCCAGCAGCCTTCTGGACAGATCGAACACTGAAGCTTTCTTT
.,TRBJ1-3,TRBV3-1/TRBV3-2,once,CASSQTGTGNTIYF,TGTGCCAGCAGCCAAACAGGGACCGGAAACACCATATATTTT
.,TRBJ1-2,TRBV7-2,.,CASSLGENYGYTF,TGTGCCAGCAGCTTAGGAGAGAACTATGGCTACACCTTC